This TCR beta chain was captured in a study of cytomegalovirus exposure and HLA in healthy donors. Sequenced by immunoSEQ multiplex PCR; TCRdb stores in-frame clones only, minus some. The sample includes fewer than 250,000 clones, roughly 88% seen only once; the top ten take roughly 1.5%. This clonotype originated in a woman between 18 and 30 years old in good health and CMV-seronegative. Material for sequencing was PBMCs.

CDR3 nucleotide sequence: TGCGCCAGCAGCTTGGTGACAGGCGGCGAAGGTGAGCAGTTCTTC. It specifies CASSLVTGGEGEQFF. This sequence joins TRBV5-1 and TRBJ2-1, with D possibly matching TRBD1 (6 bases). The V end was cut by 0 bases, the J end by 9 bases, with 16 bases between. The CDR3 spans 15 residues. The germline CDR1 and CDR2 sequences are SGHRS and YFSETQ.